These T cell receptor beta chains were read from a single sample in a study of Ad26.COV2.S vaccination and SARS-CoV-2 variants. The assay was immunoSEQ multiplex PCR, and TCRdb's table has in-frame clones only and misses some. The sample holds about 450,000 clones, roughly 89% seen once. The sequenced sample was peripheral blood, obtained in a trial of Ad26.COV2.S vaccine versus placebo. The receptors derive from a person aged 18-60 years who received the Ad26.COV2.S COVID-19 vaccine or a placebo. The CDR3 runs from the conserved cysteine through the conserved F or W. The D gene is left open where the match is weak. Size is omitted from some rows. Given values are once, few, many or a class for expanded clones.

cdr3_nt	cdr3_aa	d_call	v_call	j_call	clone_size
TGTGCCAGCGGCTCGACTATTGCGAACACCGGGGAGCTGTTTTTT	CASGSTIANTGELFF	-	TRBV28	TRBJ2-2	-
TGTGCCATCAGTGAATCTGTAGGGACCGGGGTCACAGATACGCAGTATTTT	CAISESVGTGVTDTQYF	-	TRBV10-3	TRBJ2-3	-
TGTGCCAGCAGCCAAGATCGCGGGTCCTACGAGCAGTACTTC	CASSQDRGSYEQYF	-	TRBV4-2	TRBJ2-7	-
TGTGCCAGCAGCTCACTAGCGGGGGGAGCCACAGATACGCAGTATTTT	CASSSLAGGATDTQYF	TRBD2	TRBV6-4	TRBJ2-3	few
TGTGCCAGCAGTTACTTAAACACCGGGGAGCTGTTTTTT	CASSYLNTGELFF	-	TRBV6-2/TRBV6-3	TRBJ2-2	-
TGTGCCAGCTCACCGATCAATTTCGCAGATACGCAGTATTTT	CASSPINFADTQYF	-	TRBV18	TRBJ2-3	-
TGTGCCAGCTTGGGGACATACGGTGAGACCCAGTACTTC	CASLGTYGETQYF	-	TRBV2	TRBJ2-5	-
TGCGCCAGCAAGGACAGGTCACACACTGAAGCTTTCTTT	CASKDRSHTEAFF	TRBD1	TRBV10-2	TRBJ1-1	-
TGTGCCAGCAGCGCGACCGGGACAGGGGGCACTGAAGCTTTCTTT	CASSATGTGGTEAFF	TRBD1	TRBV5-4	TRBJ1-1	-
TGTGCCTGGAGTGTTACAGAAAATTCACCCCTCCACTTT	CAWSVTENSPLHF	-	TRBV30	TRBJ1-6	few
TGTGCCAGCAGCCCCTGGGGGGCCGACACCCCCTATGGCTACACCTTC	CASSPWGADTPYGYTF	-	TRBV9	TRBJ1-2	-
TGTGCCAGCAGCCCCCTAGCGGGAGCGGAGACCCAGTACTTC	CASSPLAGAETQYF	TRBD2	TRBV9	TRBJ2-5	once
TGTGCCAGCAGCCATATTCGGGGGGTACAGGAGCAGTTCTTC	CASSHIRGVQEQFF	TRBD2	TRBV3-1/TRBV3-2	TRBJ2-1	-
TGCGCCAGCAGCCAAGCGTGGACACCGAACACCGGGGAGCTGTTTTTT	CASSQAWTPNTGELFF	-	TRBV4-3	TRBJ2-2	-
TGTGCCAGCAGCTCCCTGGCTGGGACTCTACACAATGAGCAGTTCTTC	CASSSLAGTLHNEQFF	-	TRBV7-2	TRBJ2-1	-